This T cell receptor beta chain was identified in a study of neoadjuvant nivolumab and ipilimumab in lung cancer. General study results and limits: A small number of samples were TCR sequenced. Only a single major-pathologic-response sample was available for clonality analysis. Pretherapy blood TCR richness correlated positively with resected tumor richness. TCR richness and clonality were higher in tumors than adjacent uninvolved lung.

The V and J ends lost 3 bases and 3 bases respectively, with 16 bases between them. CDR3 length: 16 residues. CDR1 is SGHRS and CDR2 is YFSETQ in the germline V gene. Worth noting for this clone: Its specificity is not known.

Method: immunoSEQ multiplex PCR; TCRdb's copy keeps in-frame clones and lacks some. The sample lists some 9,700 clones; roughly three quarters were seen once. The V gene is TRBV5-1, the J gene TRBJ2-1, with a possible D match to TRBD2 (6 bases). The sequences come from tumor tissue, collected after neoadjuvant nivolumab, alone or with ipilimumab, at or shortly before surgery. This clonotype was obtained from an adult with non-small cell lung cancer. Some clones in this sample may be carry-over from other donors' samples. The CDR3 loop is CASSWGRGGFYNEQFF. The CDR3 DNA reads as TGCGCCAGCAGCTGGGGTCGGGGAGGATTCTACAATGAGCAGTTCTTC.